This T cell receptor beta chain came from a study of T cell responses to AZD1222 COVID-19 vaccine (dated by TCRdb to the early 2020s). The study in broad terms: A total of more than 230 trial participants underwent TCR sequencing, of whom roughly 210 had received two doses of AZD1222 and some 26 had received two doses of the MenACWY control vaccine. Enrollment into the trials was organized by age into subgroups of 18-55, 56-69 and 70-plus years, and those subgroups contained about 160, 30 and 59 TCR-sequenced participants, respectively. Summary of the overall study and its limitations: Because no samples from the day 14 peak response were available, repertoires could be characterized only after the peak T cell response. Reportedly, close to half of the unique spike-specific TCRs recognized epitopes lying outside the regions that are mutated in the B.1.351 and B.1.1.7 variants. Vaccine-associated CD4 TCRs spanned the whole spike protein, with dominant responses in regions 160-218 and 743-854. A significant rise in spike-specific TCR breadth and depth was observed after two AZD1222 doses relative to day 0 and relative to MenACWY recipients. Most participants were white British and females outnumbered males, and the authors suggested that clonal diversity may have been underestimated. The 56-69-year group was small, and its depth increase did not reach significance, likely because of low power. Only a handful of AZD1222 recipients were SARS-CoV-2 seropositive at baseline, limiting conclusions about previously exposed vaccinees.

The CDR3 regions of human TCRbeta chains were analyzed by immunosequencing. On the authors' methods: TCRs in the repertoires were compared against a reference library of SARS-CoV-2-specific TCRs that had been generated with the MIRA antigen-specificity platform. Breadth meant the fraction of unique TCRs that were SARS-CoV-2-associated, whereas depth meant the fraction of total T cells that were SARS-CoV-2-associated. Each spike-specific TCR was assigned to its reactive spike region and to a CD4 or CD8 class using the MIRA data. Log10-transformed breadth and depth values were compared by one-way ANOVA with Sidak's multiple comparisons tests. Imported from immuneACCESS, the table was reduced by TCRdb to in-frame sequences with V and J called. These copies leave out some clones; in studies compared against another copy, an unresolved V gene accounts for under half, and the cause of the remainder is not known. Clone size and V and J calls were adopted from that table, with D and trimming inferred from the DNA. This sample has 180,000 or so clones in its table, and about 91% of those were observed once. The ten largest clones represent about 1.5% of the sample.

The time point label of this sample denotes: about 28 days (+/-7) after the second vaccine dose. AZD1222 recipients given second doses at about 4 weeks or at about 12 weeks were pooled, since spike-specific TCR depth and breadth were not found to differ between the two schedules. The vaccinee samples were drawn from two UK trials, COV001 and COV002, one of which was a single-blind randomized controlled phase 2/3 trial testing AZD1222 (ChAdOx1 nCoV-19) in healthy adults. Trial participant PBMC samples were collected at day 0 and day 28 after the second dose for TCRbeta chain sequencing. This clone was found once. The antigen this receptor binds is unknown. No qualities accompany the bases; no much larger clone lies one base away. The sequenced sample was peripheral blood, obtained 28 days after the second AZD1222 dose. The receptor comes from an adult who received the AZD1222 COVID-19 vaccine.

At the DNA level, the sequence is TGTGCCAGCAGTTTTAGGGACATCTACGAGCAGTACTTC. Its amino acids are CASSFRDIYEQYF. In this chain, TRBV28 is recombined with TRBJ2-7; a tentative D call is TRBD1 (6 bases match). There are 13 amino acids in the CDR3, from cysteine to phenylalanine inclusive. Of the read, only the CDR3 DNA is kept; its 39 bases are in frame from base 1. Deletion took 3 bases off V and 3 bases off J, with a span of 9 bases between the germline ends. CDR1 and CDR2 are drawn from the germline V gene: MDHEN, SYDVKM. Extended through the reference TRBV28 and TRBJ2-7 proteins, this CDR3 yields the full variable domain: DVKVTQSSRYLVKRTGEKVFLECVQDMDHENMFWYRQDPGLGLRLIYFSYDVKMKEKGDIPEGYSVSREKKERFSLILESASTNQTSMYLCASSFRDIYEQYFGPGTRLTVT.